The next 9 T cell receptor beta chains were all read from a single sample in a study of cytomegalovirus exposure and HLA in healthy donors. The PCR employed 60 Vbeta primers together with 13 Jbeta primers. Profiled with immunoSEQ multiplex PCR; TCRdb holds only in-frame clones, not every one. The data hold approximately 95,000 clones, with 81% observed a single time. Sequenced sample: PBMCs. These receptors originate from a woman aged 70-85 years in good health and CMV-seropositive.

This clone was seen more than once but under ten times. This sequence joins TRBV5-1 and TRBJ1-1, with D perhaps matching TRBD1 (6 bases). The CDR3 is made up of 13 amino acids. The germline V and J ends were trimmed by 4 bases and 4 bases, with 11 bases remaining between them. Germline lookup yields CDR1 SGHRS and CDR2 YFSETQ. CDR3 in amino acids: CASSLRGGTEAFF. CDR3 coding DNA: TGCGCCAGCAGCCTTCGAGGGGGCACTGAAGCTTTCTTT.

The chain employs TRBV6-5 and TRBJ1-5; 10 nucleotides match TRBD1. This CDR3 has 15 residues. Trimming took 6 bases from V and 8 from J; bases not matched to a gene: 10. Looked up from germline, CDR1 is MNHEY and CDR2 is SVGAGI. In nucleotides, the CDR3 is TGTGCCAGCAGCCAAGGACAGGGGGGGAGGGAGCCCCAGCATTTT. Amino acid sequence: CASSQGQGGREPQHF.

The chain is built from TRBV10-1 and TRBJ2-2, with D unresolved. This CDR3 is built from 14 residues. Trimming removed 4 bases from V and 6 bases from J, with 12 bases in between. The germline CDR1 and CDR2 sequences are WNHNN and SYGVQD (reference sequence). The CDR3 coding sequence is TGCGCCAGCAGTGGGAGCACTGAGGCCGGGGAGCTGTTTTTT. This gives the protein CASSGSTEAGELFF.

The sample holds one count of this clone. The CDR3 nucleotides read TGTGCCAGCGGAAGTACAGGGGGTATTGAAGCTTTCTTT. Translated, it gives CASGSTGGIEAFF. This rearrangement joins TRBV28 to TRBJ1-1, with 8 bases aligning to TRBD1. This CDR3 is 13 amino acids long. The germline V gene has CDR1 MDHEN and CDR2 SYDVKM. V trimming: 8 bases; J trimming: 7 bases; junction bases outside the gene matches: 9.

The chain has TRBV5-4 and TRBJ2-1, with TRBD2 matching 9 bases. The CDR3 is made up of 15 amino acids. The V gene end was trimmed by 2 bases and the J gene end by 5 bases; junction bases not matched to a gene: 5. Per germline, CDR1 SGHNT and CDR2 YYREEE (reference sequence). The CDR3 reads CASSLIAGADNEQFF. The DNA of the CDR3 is TGTGCCAGCAGCTTAATAGCGGGAGCCGACAATGAGCAGTTCTTC.

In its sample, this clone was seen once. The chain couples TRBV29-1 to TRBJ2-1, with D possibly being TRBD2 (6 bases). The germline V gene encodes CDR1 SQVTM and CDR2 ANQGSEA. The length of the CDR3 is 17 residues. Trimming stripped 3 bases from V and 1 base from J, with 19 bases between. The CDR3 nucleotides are TGCAGCGTTGAGCCCACTCGGGAGTTTAGGTCCTACAATGAGCAGTTCTTC. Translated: CSVEPTREFRSYNEQFF.

CDR3 protein: CASSPLGTRERGSYF. In nucleotides, the CDR3 is TGTGCCAGCTCACCATTAGGGACTAGGGAACGGGGCTCGTACTTC. This rearrangement joins TRBV18 to TRBJ2-7; 8 nucleotides line up with TRBD2. With 2 bases clipped from V and 12 bases from J, the junction kept 15 bases outside the gene matches. The CDR3 runs to 15 residues. Germline-derived CDR1 and CDR2 are KGHSH and LQKENI.

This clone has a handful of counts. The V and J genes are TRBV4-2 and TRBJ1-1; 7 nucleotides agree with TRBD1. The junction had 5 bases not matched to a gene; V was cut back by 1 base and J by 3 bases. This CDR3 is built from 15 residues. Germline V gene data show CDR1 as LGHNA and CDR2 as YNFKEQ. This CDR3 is CASSQADRVDTEAFF. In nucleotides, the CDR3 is TGTGCCAGCAGCCAAGCCGACAGGGTCGACACTGAAGCTTTCTTT.

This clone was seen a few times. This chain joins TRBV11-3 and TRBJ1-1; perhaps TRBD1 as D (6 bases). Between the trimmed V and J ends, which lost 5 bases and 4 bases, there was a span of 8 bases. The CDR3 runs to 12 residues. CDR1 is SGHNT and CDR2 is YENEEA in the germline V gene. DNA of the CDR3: TGTGCCAGCAGCGTACAGGGCACTGAAGCTTTCTTT. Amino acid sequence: CASSVQGTEAFF. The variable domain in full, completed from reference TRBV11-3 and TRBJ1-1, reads EAGVVQSPRYKIIEKKQPVAFWCNPISGHNTLYWYLQNLGQGPELLIRYENEEAVDDSQLPKDRFSAERLKGVDSTLKIQPAELGDSAVYLCASSVQGTEAFFGQGTRLTVV.